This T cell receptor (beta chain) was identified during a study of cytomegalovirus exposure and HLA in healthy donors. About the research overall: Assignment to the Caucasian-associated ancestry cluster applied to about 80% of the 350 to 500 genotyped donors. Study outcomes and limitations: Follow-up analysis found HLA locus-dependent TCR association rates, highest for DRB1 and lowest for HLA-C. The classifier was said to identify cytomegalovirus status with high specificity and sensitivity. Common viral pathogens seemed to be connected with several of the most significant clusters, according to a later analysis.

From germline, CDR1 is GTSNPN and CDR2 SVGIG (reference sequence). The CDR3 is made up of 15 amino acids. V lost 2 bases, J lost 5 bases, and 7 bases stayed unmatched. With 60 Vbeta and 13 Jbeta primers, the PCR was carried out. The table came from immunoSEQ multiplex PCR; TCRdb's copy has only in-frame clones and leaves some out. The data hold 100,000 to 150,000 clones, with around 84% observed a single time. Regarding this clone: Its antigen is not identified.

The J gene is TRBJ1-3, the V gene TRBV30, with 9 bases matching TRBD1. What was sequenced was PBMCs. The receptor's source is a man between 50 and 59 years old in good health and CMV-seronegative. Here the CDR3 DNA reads TGTGCCTGGAGTCGCACAGGGGGCGAAAGAAACACCATATATTTT. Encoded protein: CAWSRTGGERNTIYF.